This T cell receptor (beta chain) was recorded in a study of blood T cell repertoires in COVID-19. Authors' analysis steps: Estimation of nucleated cell counts relied on the amplification of reference gene primers. Generated by immunoSEQ multiplex PCR, the TCRdb table keeps only in-frame clones and is missing some. The V and J calls and clone size are taken from that table; D and trimming were inferred from the DNA. Of some 250,000 clones listed, approximately 83% are singletons. The clonotype was recovered from a woman aged 30 to 39 who had recovered from COVID-19. The material sequenced was peripheral blood.

The CDR3 DNA is TGTGCCAGCAGCTTAAGTGGCGGCTCCACAGATACGCAGTATTTT. It specifies CASSLSGGSTDTQYF. V gene TRBV7-3 combines with J gene TRBJ2-3; D is uncertain. The CDR3 is 15 residues long. Germline V gene data show CDR1 as SGHTA and CDR2 as FQGTGA. The V end was cut by 1 base, the J end by 2 bases, with 10 bases between.